This T cell receptor (beta chain) appears in the sequencing data of a study of shared clonotypes between healthy human individuals. For the study at large: Donors had three CD4 naive, three CD4 memory, two CD8 naive and one CD8 memory plate apiece.

The CDR3 covers 13 residues. Trimming at V came to 9 bases and at J to 2 bases, leaving 5 bases not matched to a gene. Per the germline V gene, CDR1 is LNHDA and CDR2 is SQIVND (reference sequence). Positively selected for CCR7, the CD45RO-negative cells used as naive CD8 cells excluded terminally differentiated effector memory CD45RA+ cells. TCRdb's copy holds only in-frame clones and misses some; the assay was immunoSEQ multiplex PCR. Among around 2,000,000 clones, about 94% were seen once, and the ten largest hold 0.9% to 1.4%. This sequence was found in a man younger than 35 in good health. Sequencing input: naive CD8+ T cells sorted from blood. The chain uses TRBV19 and TRBJ2-5; 8 bases are a match to TRBD2. The CDR3 spells CASQSGGQETQYF. The CDR3 DNA sequence: TGTGCCAGCCAGAGCGGGGGTCAAGAGACCCAGTACTTC.